This is a list of T cell receptor beta chains from one sample in a study of shared clonotypes between healthy human individuals. The assay was immunoSEQ multiplex PCR, and TCRdb's table has in-frame clones only and misses some. The table shows roughly 2.1 million clones, with just over 90% occurring only once. The sequenced sample consisted of naive CD8+ T cells from PBMCs. These receptor sequences come from a man aged 18 to 30 in good health. Some clones in this sample may be carry-over from other donors' samples. CDR3s include the opening cysteine and the closing phenylalanine or tryptophan. Fields, in order: J gene, clone size, D gene, V gene, CDR3 DNA, CDR3 protein. The D gene is left open where the match is weak. Clone size, where shown, is once, few, many, or a class for clones that have expanded.

J: TRBJ2-3
size: .
D: TRBD2
V: TRBV9
DNA: TGTGCCAGCAGCGTAGACGGGAGGGCCCTGGATACGCAGTATTTT
CDR3: CASSVDGRALDTQYF

J: TRBJ1-1
size: .
D: TRBD1
V: TRBV10-3
DNA: TGTGCCATCAGAGGACAGGCGTGGAACACTGAAGCTTTCTTT
CDR3: CAIRGQAWNTEAFF

J: TRBJ1-5
size: .
D: .
V: TRBV5-1
DNA: TGCGCCAGCAGCTTAGACAGTGTAGGTAGCAATCAGCCCCAGCATTTT
CDR3: CASSLDSVGSNQPQHF

J: TRBJ1-1
size: .
D: .
V: TRBV13
DNA: TGTGCCAGCAGCTTAGCGGCAGCTAACACTGAAGCTTTCTTT
CDR3: CASSLAAANTEAFF

J: TRBJ2-7
size: .
D: TRBD1
V: TRBV7-2
DNA: TGTGCCAGCAGCTTAGACGGGACAGCTACCTACGAGCAGTACTTC
CDR3: CASSLDGTATYEQYF

J: TRBJ2-2
size: .
D: .
V: TRBV19
DNA: TGTGCCAGTAGTATCGCCGTGACTTCTGGGGAGCTGTTTTTT
CDR3: CASSIAVTSGELFF

J: TRBJ2-1
size: .
D: TRBD1
V: TRBV27
DNA: TGTGCCAGCAGTCCGATCCCCCTTCTGTGGACAGGGACTTACAATGAGCAGTTCTTC
CDR3: CASSPIPLLWTGTYNEQFF

J: TRBJ2-3
size: .
D: .
V: TRBV5-6
DNA: TGTGCCAGCAGCTTGGCCGGGGTAACAGATACGCAGTATTTT
CDR3: CASSLAGVTDTQYF

J: TRBJ1-3
size: once
D: .
V: TRBV27
DNA: TGTGCCAGCAGTTCTAGGGGACCTGGAAACACCATATATTTT
CDR3: CASSSRGPGNTIYF

J: TRBJ1-3
size: .
D: .
V: TRBV5-6
DNA: TGTGCCAGCAGCTTGGGAGCTGGGTATAACACCATATATTTT
CDR3: CASSLGAGYNTIYF

J: TRBJ2-5
size: .
D: TRBD2
V: TRBV25-1
DNA: TGTGCCAGCAGTGATTTGCGGGAGGCCGGGGGAGAGACCCAGTACTTC
CDR3: CASSDLREAGGETQYF

J: TRBJ1-5
size: .
D: TRBD1
V: TRBV4-1
DNA: TGCGCCAGCAGCCGAGAAGTCCGGGACAGGCGTCAGCCCCAGCATTTT
CDR3: CASSREVRDRRQPQHF

J: TRBJ2-2
size: .
D: .
V: TRBV28
DNA: TGTGCCAGCAGTTTTCCCCAGGGAGACACCGGGGAGCTGTTTTTT
CDR3: CASSFPQGDTGELFF

J: TRBJ1-1
size: .
D: .
V: TRBV4-1
DNA: TGCGCCAGCAGCCAAGGCGGGTCGGGGGCTGAAGCTTTCTTT
CDR3: CASSQGGSGAEAFF

J: TRBJ2-5
size: once
D: TRBD2
V: TRBV9
DNA: TGTGCCAGCAGCGTAGTGGCACTAGCGGGAGGGGTGGGGGAGCAGTACTTC
CDR3: CASSVVALAGGVGEQYF

J: TRBJ2-5
size: .
D: TRBD1
V: TRBV6-6
DNA: TGTGCCAGCAGTTACTCGGCTACAGGGGAAAAGACCCAGTACTTC
CDR3: CASSYSATGEKTQYF

J: TRBJ2-2
size: .
D: TRBD2
V: TRBV11-2
DNA: TGTGCCAGCAGCTACCGACTAGCGGGAGGCCAGGAGACCGGGGAGCTGTTTTTT
CDR3: CASSYRLAGGQETGELFF

J: TRBJ2-7
size: .
D: .
V: TRBV15
DNA: TGTGCCACCAGCGCTGGACAGAGGAGCTCCTACGAGCAGTACTTC
CDR3: CATSAGQRSSYEQYF

J: TRBJ1-3
size: once
D: .
V: TRBV7-9
DNA: TGTGCCAGCAGCTTAGAGGCCAGTCCGGGAAACACCATATATTTT
CDR3: CASSLEASPGNTIYF

J: TRBJ1-1
size: .
D: .
V: TRBV29-1
DNA: TGCAGCGTTGTGGGATGGGGGGGGAACACTGAAGCTTTCTTT
CDR3: CSVVGWGGNTEAFF

J: TRBJ1-1
size: .
D: .
V: TRBV4-3
DNA: TGCGCCAGCAGCCAAGGGCGGACCTCAGGGACTGAAGCTTTCTTT
CDR3: CASSQGRTSGTEAFF

J: TRBJ2-1
size: once
D: .
V: TRBV18
DNA: TGTGCCAGCTCACCCAAGCGAAATGAGCAGTTCTTC
CDR3: CASSPKRNEQFF

J: TRBJ2-7
size: .
D: .
V: TRBV27
DNA: TGTGCCAGCAGTTCCCCAAGGGGTACCTACGAGCAGTACTTC
CDR3: CASSSPRGTYEQYF

J: TRBJ1-1
size: .
D: TRBD1
V: TRBV13
DNA: TGTGCCAGCAGCCTGATACAGGGGGCGGGGGACACTGAAGCTTTCTTT
CDR3: CASSLIQGAGDTEAFF

J: TRBJ2-1
size: .
D: .
V: TRBV6-6
DNA: TGTGCCAGCAGTCACTGGCCGATTTACAATGAGCAGTTCTTC
CDR3: CASSHWPIYNEQFF

J: TRBJ2-1
size: .
D: .
V: TRBV7-6
DNA: TGTGCCAGCAGCTCCCGGCGGAATGGAAATGAGCAGTTCTTC
CDR3: CASSSRRNGNEQFF

J: TRBJ1-4
size: .
D: .
V: TRBV7-9
DNA: TGTGCCAGCAGCCCAGCAGAAACTAATGAAAAACTGTTTTTT
CDR3: CASSPAETNEKLFF

J: TRBJ2-7
size: few
D: TRBD1
V: TRBV27
DNA: TGTGCCAGCAGTCTAGGACAGGGGGGCTACGAGCAGTACTTC
CDR3: CASSLGQGGYEQYF

J: TRBJ2-7
size: .
D: TRBD2
V: TRBV27
DNA: TGTGCCAGCAGTTTATCCCTAGCGGGGGCCTACGAGCAGTACTTC
CDR3: CASSLSLAGAYEQYF

J: TRBJ2-7
size: .
D: .
V: TRBV28
DNA: TGTGCCAGCAGCACCTCTCCGGGAGCCTCCTACGAGCAGTACTTC
CDR3: CASSTSPGASYEQYF

J: TRBJ1-3
size: .
D: .
V: TRBV10-1
DNA: TGCGCCAGCAGAGCGTTACAGGGTTTCTCTGGAAACACCATATATTTT
CDR3: CASRALQGFSGNTIYF

J: TRBJ2-5
size: .
D: TRBD2
V: TRBV9
DNA: TGTGCCAGCAGCGTAGCTCTAGCGGGATTCGGAACCCAGTACTTC
CDR3: CASSVALAGFGTQYF

J: TRBJ2-7
size: .
D: .
V: TRBV10-3
DNA: TGTGCCATCAGTGAGTCGAACCGCTACGAGCAGTACTTC
CDR3: CAISESNRYEQYF

J: TRBJ1-3
size: .
D: .
V: TRBV6-1
DNA: TGTGCCAGCAGTATCGACCTGGGGGGAAACACCATATATTTT
CDR3: CASSIDLGGNTIYF

J: TRBJ2-3
size: .
D: .
V: TRBV19
DNA: TGTGCCAGTAGTCTCGGACAGCTCCCCACAGATACGCAGTATTTT
CDR3: CASSLGQLPTDTQYF

J: TRBJ2-2
size: .
D: .
V: TRBV27
DNA: TGTGCCAGCAGTCCACGGAACACCGGGGAGCTGTTTTTT
CDR3: CASSPRNTGELFF

J: TRBJ2-7
size: once
D: .
V: TRBV28
DNA: TGTGCCAGCCTCCCCGGAGACTCCTACGAGCAGTACTTC
CDR3: CASLPGDSYEQYF

J: TRBJ2-1
size: .
D: .
V: TRBV27
DNA: TGTGCCACCCAGTCTCTATCCTACAATGAGCAGTTCTTC
CDR3: CATQSLSYNEQFF

J: TRBJ2-7
size: .
D: TRBD2
V: TRBV28
DNA: TGTGCCAGCAGTTTAACCGGGACTAGCGGGAGGGCCGTTTTCTACGAGCAGTACTTC
CDR3: CASSLTGTSGRAVFYEQYF

J: TRBJ1-5
size: .
D: .
V: TRBV4-3
DNA: TGCGCCAGCAGCCAAGGGGTGGATAGCAATCAGCCCCAGCATTTT
CDR3: CASSQGVDSNQPQHF

J: TRBJ2-7
size: .
D: .
V: TRBV5-1
DNA: TGCGCCAGCAGCTCCCCCAGGTCGGGAGCCTACGAGCAGTACTTC
CDR3: CASSSPRSGAYEQYF

J: TRBJ2-7
size: .
D: .
V: TRBV15
DNA: TGTGCCACCAGCAGCAGAAGCGGGCACTCCTACGAGCAGTACTTC
CDR3: CATSSRSGHSYEQYF

J: TRBJ2-7
size: .
D: TRBD2
V: TRBV6-6
DNA: TGTGCCAGCAGTTACTCTGAGCGGGAGAACTACGAGCAGTACTTC
CDR3: CASSYSERENYEQYF

J: TRBJ1-2
size: .
D: .
V: TRBV28
DNA: TGTGCCAGCAAGTTTGCCAGGGCCTCCTATGGCTACACCTTC
CDR3: CASKFARASYGYTF

J: TRBJ2-2
size: .
D: TRBD2
V: TRBV28
DNA: TGTGCCAGCAGTTACCCGACTAGCGGGAGTGTGAACACCGGGGAGCTGTTTTTT
CDR3: CASSYPTSGSVNTGELFF

J: TRBJ2-1
size: .
D: TRBD2
V: TRBV19
DNA: TGTGCCAGTAGCTTAGCGGGAGTTTCGAATGAGCAGTTCTTC
CDR3: CASSLAGVSNEQFF

J: TRBJ2-2
size: .
D: .
V: TRBV11-2
DNA: TGTGCCAGCAGCGGAACATGGTCCGGGGAGCTGTTTTTT
CDR3: CASSGTWSGELFF

J: TRBJ1-5
size: .
D: TRBD1
V: TRBV28
DNA: TGTGCCAGCAGCTCCCTGGACAGGGGGCAACAGCCCCAGCATTTT
CDR3: CASSSLDRGQQPQHF

J: TRBJ2-3
size: .
D: .
V: TRBV6-5
DNA: TGTGCCAGCAGGGGGGCCTACACAGATACGCAGTATTTT
CDR3: CASRGAYTDTQYF

J: TRBJ2-7
size: .
D: TRBD2
V: TRBV10-2
DNA: TGCGCCAGCAGTTATAGCGGGAGGGCCCTCTACGAGCAGTACTTC
CDR3: CASSYSGRALYEQYF

J: TRBJ1-2
size: .
D: .
V: TRBV2
DNA: TGTGCCAGCAGTGAAGCGGGGGGGAACTATGGCTACACCTTC
CDR3: CASSEAGGNYGYTF

J: TRBJ1-1
size: .
D: .
V: TRBV5-6
DNA: TGTGCCAGCAGCTTTTGGACAGCGAACACTGAAGCTTTCTTT
CDR3: CASSFWTANTEAFF

J: TRBJ1-2
size: .
D: TRBD1
V: TRBV10-3
DNA: TGTGCCATCAGTGCAACAGGGGGCGCGAACTATGGCTACACCTTC
CDR3: CAISATGGANYGYTF

J: TRBJ2-4
size: .
D: .
V: TRBV5-6
DNA: TGTGCCAGCAGCTCGTTAGCGGAGGGGGCCAAAAACATTCAGTACTTC
CDR3: CASSSLAEGAKNIQYF

J: TRBJ1-1
size: .
D: .
V: TRBV9
DNA: TGTGCCAGCAACGCCAATGGGGACACTGAAGCTTTCTTT
CDR3: CASNANGDTEAFF

J: TRBJ2-7
size: .
D: TRBD2
V: TRBV27
DNA: TGTGCCAGCAGTCCCCGCGGGGGTAGAAACGAGCAGTACTTC
CDR3: CASSPRGGRNEQYF

J: TRBJ1-2
size: once
D: .
V: TRBV10-3
DNA: TGTGCCATCGTGAACAGGACCTCTAACTATGGCTACACCTTC
CDR3: CAIVNRTSNYGYTF

J: TRBJ2-2
size: once
D: .
V: TRBV5-4
DNA: TGTGCCAGCAGCTTCGGGTCCGGGGAGCTGTTTTTT
CDR3: CASSFGSGELFF

J: TRBJ2-7
size: .
D: .
V: TRBV27
DNA: TGTGCCAGCGGAACGTACGGACAGAGCTCCTACGAGCAGTACTTC
CDR3: CASGTYGQSSYEQYF

J: TRBJ2-5
size: .
D: .
V: TRBV6-1
DNA: TGTGCCAGCACGACTTCTCCGGGGTCGCGAGAGACCCAGTACTTC
CDR3: CASTTSPGSRETQYF